One and the same sample provided the 25 T cell receptor beta chains below, sequenced in a study of type 1 and type 2 diabetes patients. The PCR template was genomic DNA. Amplification of the beta chain CDR3 used 30 forward and 13 reverse multiplex primers. TCRdb re-called the multiplex PCR reads through MiXCR, storing one row per CDR3 protein. The repertoire includes about 290,000 distinct CDR3 sequences, roughly 44% of them detected once, and approximately 14% sits in the top ten. Source material: peripheral blood mononuclear cells (PBMCs). These receptors were taken from a young man with type 2 diabetes.

This chain uses TRBV7-3 with TRBJ2-5; no clear D. In germline, CDR1 is SGHTA, CDR2 FQGTGA. This CDR3 has 13 amino acids. Trimming stripped 3 bases from V and 5 bases from J, with 10 bases between. CDR3 region: CASSLGLRETQYF. DNA of the CDR3: TGTGCCAGCAGCTTGGGCCTAAGGGAGACCCAGTACTTC.

This clonotype has more than one count but fewer than ten. This chain joins TRBV27 and TRBJ2-7, with a tentative D call TRBD2 (6 bases). This CDR3 is 15 amino acids long. The V end lost 5 bases, the J end lost 4 bases, and 18 bases lay between the germline ends. Germline V gene data show CDR1 as MNHEY and CDR2 as SMNVEV (reference sequence). As DNA, the CDR3 is TGTGCCAGCAGTCCATCGACTAGTAGACGATACGAGCAGTACTTC. Translation gives CASSPSTSRRYEQYF.

This clonotype was detected many times. The chain links TRBV15 to TRBJ2-5, with unresolved D. The V end was cut by 0 bases, the J end by 2 bases, with 10 bases between. Germline V gene sequence: CDR1 LNHNV, CDR2 YYDKDF (reference sequence). This CDR3 region has 15 residues. CDR3 sequence: CATSRDLYIQETQYF. The DNA of the CDR3 is TGTGCCACCAGCAGAGATCTATACATACAAGAGACCCAGTACTTC. The full variable domain, rest sourced from reference TRBV15 and TRBJ2-5, is DAMVIQNPRYQVTQFGKPVTLSCSQTLNHNVMYWYQQKSSQAPKLLFHYYDKDFNNEADTPDNFQSRRPNTSFCFLDIRSPGLGDTAMYLCATSRDLYIQETQYFGPGTRLLVL.

The chain links TRBV30 to TRBJ1-6; a possible D gene is TRBD1 (5 bases). Germline loops: CDR1 GTSNPN, CDR2 SVGIG (reference sequence). The CDR3 spans 15 residues. With 0 bases removed from V and 7 bases from J, the gap between germline ends came to 13 bases. The CDR3 DNA reads as TGTGCCTGGAGTGTACGTACAGGTCACAATTCACCCCTCCACTTT. Translation: CAWSVRTGHNSPLHF.

The gene calls are TRBV5-8 and TRBJ2-7; the match to TRBD2 covers 10 bases. CDR3 length: 18 residues. CDR1 and CDR2 (germline): SGHTS, YDEGEE. V trimming: 6 bases; J trimming: 0 bases; junction bases outside the gene matches: 15. The CDR3 here is CASTTSGASTTSSYEQYF. CDR3 nucleotide sequence: TGTGCCAGCACCACTAGCGGGGCCTCCACTACCAGCTCCTACGAGCAGTACTTC.

The chain is built from TRBV12-3 or TRBV12-4 and TRBJ1-5; D gene uncertain. The CDR3 contains 13 residues. The V gene lost 3 bases and the J gene lost 7 bases, with 10 bases spanning the gap. This chain's CDR3 is CASSFQDWQPQHF. In DNA, the CDR3 is TGTGCCAGCAGTTTCCAGGACTGGCAGCCCCAGCATTTT.

The chain recombines TRBV27 with TRBJ2-2, with a tentative D call TRBD1 (6 bases). Trimming took off 6 bases at V and 7 bases at J, with 18 bases between the two ends. Germline CDR1 is MNHEY and CDR2 is SMNVEV (reference sequence). The CDR3 sequence is 15 residues long. The CDR3 DNA reads TGTGCCAGCAGGGGACGTGGACAGTTTGGCGGGGAGCTGTTTTTT. Protein product: CASRGRGQFGGELFF.

This clonotype has just a few counts. In DNA form, the CDR3 reads TGCAGTGCTAGAGGCGGGGTTAAGGGCAATCAGCCCCAGCATTTT. Protein: CSARGGVKGNQPQHF. This chain uses TRBV20-1 with TRBJ1-5; no reliable D call. V gave up 1 base and J gave up 2 bases, with 12 bases separating them. This CDR3 is built from 15 residues. Germline V lookup: CDR1 DFQATT, CDR2 SNEGSKA (reference sequence).

CDR3: CSARTTYYGYTF. Written as DNA, the CDR3 is TGCAGCGCCCGGACAACCTACTATGGCTACACCTTC. The rearrangement uses TRBV29-1 and TRBJ1-2, with D possibly matching TRBD1 (5 bases). Trimming cost V 7 bases and J 3 bases, with 12 bases left between them. The CDR3 covers 12 residues. CDR1 and CDR2 from the germline V gene are SQVTM and ANQGSEA. Supplemented by reference TRBV29-1 and TRBJ1-2, the full variable domain reads SAVISQKPSRDICQRGTSLTIQCQVDSQVTMMFWYRQQPGQSLTLIATANQGSEATYESGFVIDKFPISRPNLTFSTLTVSNMSPEDSSIYLCSARTTYYGYTFGSGTRLTVV.

This chain joins TRBV9 and TRBJ1-6; 9 nucleotides line up with TRBD1. The CDR3 is 15 amino acids. Germline CDR1 is SGDLS and CDR2 is YYNGEE. The junction had 5 bases not matched to a gene; V was cut back by 3 bases and J by 7 bases. CDR3 region: CASSEPGQGNSPLHF. Here the CDR3 DNA reads TGTGCCAGCAGCGAGCCGGGACAGGGCAATTCACCCCTCCACTTT.

The chain uses TRBV10-1 and TRBJ1-4, with D tentatively TRBD1 (5 bases). Germline V CDR1 and CDR2: WNHNN, SYGVQD (reference sequence). V was clipped by 4 bases and J by 6 bases, with 9 bases between them. This CDR3 contains 13 residues. This chain's CDR3 is CASSVGVDEKLFF. CDR3 sequence (DNA): TGCGCCAGCAGTGTAGGGGTGGATGAAAAACTGTTTTTT.

The rearrangement joins TRBV4-1 to TRBJ1-5; possible D gene TRBD1, 5 bases. The CDR3 runs to 15 residues. Germline loops: CDR1 MGHRA, CDR2 YSYEKL. V gave up 0 bases and J gave up 4 bases, with 10 bases separating them. The CDR3 loop is CASSQDSTANQPQHF. The CDR3 DNA reads as TGCGCCAGCAGCCAAGATTCGACAGCGAATCAGCCCCAGCATTTT.

This chain uses TRBV4-1 with TRBJ2-5; D possibly matches TRBD1 or TRBD2 (5 bases each). Deletions cut 0 bases from V and 5 bases from J, with 7 bases between. This CDR3 has 13 amino acids. Germline V gene sequence: CDR1 MGHRA, CDR2 YSYEKL. The CDR3, as DNA: TGCGCCAGCAGCCAAGAAGGGGAGGAGACCCAGTACTTC. Its protein is CASSQEGEETQYF.

The chain has TRBV9 and TRBJ2-5, with D perhaps TRBD1 or TRBD2 (5 bases each). The CDR3 is 15 residues long. V dropped 4 bases and J dropped 2 bases, with 15 bases sitting between them. Germline V gene data show CDR1 as SGDLS and CDR2 as YYNGEE. DNA for the CDR3: TGTGCCAGCAGCACGTCCGGGACCCTGCAAGAGACCCAGTACTTC. This translates into CASSTSGTLQETQYF.

This clonotype was counted a few times. The genes are TRBV6-2 or TRBV6-3 and TRBJ1-6; D gene unclear. CDR3 length: 14 amino acids. Germline V CDR1 and CDR2: MNHEY, SVGEGT. The V end lost 6 bases, the J end lost 11 bases, and 17 bases lay between the germline ends. CDR3 DNA sequence: TGTGCCAGCAGCCCATCCCAGGTTTTGACACCCCTCCACTTT. Translated, it gives CASSPSQVLTPLHF.

This clonotype was found many times. Mismatch with germline at one junction end may stem from a read error. The genes are TRBV2 and TRBJ2-7; maybe TRBD1 (5 bases). In germline, CDR1 is SNHLY, CDR2 FYNNEI. CDR3 size: 11 residues. The CDR3 DNA sequence: TGTGCCAGCAGTGAAGGGTGGGGCAACCACTTC. It encodes CASSEGWGNHF.

The chain combines TRBV19 with TRBJ2-5; TRBD2 aligns across 13 bases. With the DNA end fitting TRBJ2-1 better, the J assignment may be wrong. The CDR3 covers 17 residues. Germline CDR1 is LNHDA and CDR2 is SQIVND (reference sequence). In DNA, the CDR3 is TGTGCCAGTAGTATAGGAACTAGCGGGAGGGTTCCTAATGAGCAGTTCTTC. This sequence encodes CASSIGTSGRVPNEQFF.

This clonotype came up a few times. The rearrangement uses TRBV15 and TRBJ2-1, with a tentative D call TRBD1 (6 bases). V lost 5 bases, J lost 0 bases, and 11 bases lay in between. The CDR3 totals 15 residues. The V gene's germline CDR1 is LNHNV and CDR2 YYDKDF (reference sequence). The CDR3 DNA sequence: TGTGCCACCAGCTCTGGGGACACCTCCTACAATGAGCAGTTCTTC. It codes for CATSSGDTSYNEQFF.

This clonotype was observed at least ten times. J is TRBJ1-2 and V is TRBV2; 7 bases agree with TRBD1. This CDR3 comprises 19 residues. V was pared by 2 bases and J by 7 bases, with 22 bases of the junction left unmatched. Germline-derived CDR1 and CDR2 are SNHLY and FYNNEI. The CDR3 region has the DNA TGTGCCAGCAGTGAATCATTTCGGCGACAGGGTGGCTTCTTAAGTGGCTACACCTTC. Its translation: CASSESFRRQGGFLSGYTF.

The chain recombines TRBV2 with TRBJ2-3; D is undetermined. V was pared by 3 bases and J by 0 bases, with 10 bases between. CDR1 SNHLY and CDR2 FYNNEI come from the germline V gene. The CDR3 has 15 amino acids. CDR3 protein: CASSDGRASTDTQYF. CDR3 DNA sequence: TGTGCCAGCAGTGACGGGCGAGCGAGCACAGATACGCAGTATTTT.

This clonotype was picked up a small number of times. The V call is TRBV7-9, the J call TRBJ1-6, with 8 bases lining up with TRBD1. The length of the CDR3 is 16 residues. Germline V gene sequence: CDR1 SEHNR, CDR2 FQNEAQ (reference sequence). Trimming took 4 bases from V and 7 from J; bases not matched to a gene: 9. The CDR3 nucleotides read TGTGCCAGCAGCTCATCCTCGACAGGGGCCAATTCACCCCTCCACTTT. Translation gives CASSSSSTGANSPLHF.

This clonotype was observed a few times. The chain couples TRBV7-6 to TRBJ2-5; D gene ambiguous. The CDR3 extends over 14 amino acids. The V end lost 7 bases, the J end lost 3 bases, and 15 bases lay between the germline ends. Germline-derived CDR1 and CDR2 are SGHVS and FNYEAQ. The CDR3 DNA sequence: TGTGCCAGCAACATCCTAAACAGAGAAGAGACCCAGTACTTC. Protein: CASNILNREETQYF.

The rearrangement links TRBV12-3 or TRBV12-4 to TRBJ2-5; D remains ambiguous. The ends were cut back, 10 bases at V and 11 bases at J, with 26 bases in the middle. The CDR3 has 14 amino acids. The CDR3 loop reads CATRRNLGYNEQYF. The CDR3 nucleotides read TGTGCCACCCGAAGGAACCTAGGCTACAATGAGCAGTACTTC.

CDR3 region: CASSLPSGGDWGYEQYF. CDR3 DNA: TGTGCCAGCAGTCTCCCGAGCGGGGGAGATTGGGGTTACGAGCAGTACTTC. The chain carries TRBV28 and TRBJ2-7, with 8 bases that match TRBD2. CDR1 MDHEN and CDR2 SYDVKM come from the germline V gene. V dropped 5 bases and J dropped 4; count of bases not matched to a gene: 16. The length of the CDR3 is 17 residues.

This clonotype was seen a few times. The rearrangement links TRBV6-4 to TRBJ2-7, with D possibly TRBD2 on 5 matching bases. V lost 0 bases, J lost 5 bases, and 5 bases lay in between. The length of the CDR3 is 12 residues. The germline CDR1 and CDR2 sequences are MRHNA and SNTAGT. The CDR3 coding sequence is TGTGCCAGCAGTGACTCGAGGGACGAGCAGTACTTC. This gives the protein CASSDSRDEQYF.